This passage covers 32 T cell receptor beta chains from one sample sequenced in a study of T cell responses to AZD1222 COVID-19 vaccine. Method: immunoSEQ multiplex PCR; TCRdb's copy keeps in-frame clones and lacks some. This table has 150,000 to 200,000 clones, about nine tenths appearing once. Sequenced here: peripheral blood, sampled on day 0 of AZD1222 vaccination. The source is an adult in good health.

The table lists this clone with a count of one. The chain recombines TRBV29-1 with TRBJ1-1; D gene uncertain. The V and J ends lost 0 bases and 5 bases respectively, with 7 bases between them. Germline-derived CDR1 and CDR2 are SQVTM and ANQGSEA. The CDR3 is made up of 12 amino acids. CDR3 sequence: CSVEDRATEAFF. Here the CDR3 DNA reads TGCAGCGTTGAAGATCGGGCGACTGAAGCTTTCTTT.

This sequence joins TRBV29-1 and TRBJ1-1; tentatively, D is TRBD1 (5 bases). Per germline, CDR1 SQVTM and CDR2 ANQGSEA. The CDR3 is 11 residues long. V lost 6 bases and J 4 bases, leaving 9 bases between the germline ends. The CDR3 DNA reads TGCAGCGTGGCTAGGGGCACTGAAGCTTTCTTT. This translates into CSVARGTEAFF.

This rearrangement joins TRBV19 to TRBJ2-2; D is uncertain. Per germline, CDR1 LNHDA and CDR2 SQIVND (reference sequence). The CDR3 runs 16 residues. V was trimmed by 3 bases and J by 0 bases, leaving 11 bases between them. This chain's CDR3 is CASSIPGHANTGELFF. The CDR3 coding sequence is TGTGCCAGTAGTATCCCCGGCCACGCGAACACCGGGGAGCTGTTTTTT.

The chain uses TRBV9 and TRBJ2-7, with a tentative D call TRBD1 (6 bases). CDR3 length: 11 amino acids. Germline V gives CDR1 SGDLS, CDR2 YYNGEE. Trimming cost V 4 bases and J 7 bases, with 9 bases left between them. The CDR3 spells CASSPGQEQYF. DNA of the CDR3: TGTGCCAGCAGCCCCGGACAGGAGCAGTACTTC.

The chain employs TRBV6-2 or TRBV6-3 and TRBJ1-1; D is possibly TRBD1 (6 bases). This CDR3 region has 12 residues. Germline V lookup: CDR1 MNHEY, CDR2 SVGEGT. V gave up 2 bases and J gave up 9 bases, with 10 bases separating them. The CDR3 region is CASSYGGRKAFF. The CDR3 DNA follows: TGTGCCAGCAGTTACGGGGGGCGCAAAGCTTTCTTT.

The count of this clone is one. J is TRBJ2-2 and V is TRBV7-9; perhaps D is TRBD1 or TRBD2 (5 bases each). This CDR3 has 14 residues. V dropped 8 bases and J dropped 5 bases, with 15 bases sitting between them. The V gene's germline CDR1 is SEHNR and CDR2 FQNEAQ (reference sequence). CDR3 in amino acids: CASPERGGTGELFF. CDR3 bases: TGTGCCAGCCCTGAACGGGGCGGAACCGGGGAGCTGTTTTTT.

The chain couples TRBV5-7 to TRBJ1-5; D gene uncertain. TRBV5-7 is assigned to the ORF class and has an uncertain function. The CDR3 length is 12 residues. With 0 bases removed from V and 8 bases from J, the gap between germline ends came to 6 bases. The CDR3 protein is CASSLGIKPQHF. The CDR3 DNA reads TGTGCCAGCAGCTTGGGCATAAAGCCCCAGCATTTT.

The chain is built from TRBV2 and TRBJ1-1; TRBD1 matches 9 bases. The J segment lost 3 bases and the V segment lost 8 bases, leaving 4 bases of the junction unmatched. Germline CDR1 SNHLY, CDR2 FYNNEI. This CDR3 has 13 amino acids. The CDR3 protein is CASGGQGHTEAFF. For the CDR3, the DNA is TGTGCCAGCGGGGGACAGGGACACACTGAAGCTTTCTTT.

The chain uses TRBV27 and TRBJ2-1; 14 nucleotides align to TRBD2. The ends lost 4 bases at V and 9 bases at J; junction bases unmatched: 8. CDR1 is MNHEY and CDR2 is SMNVEV in the germline V gene (reference sequence). The CDR3 spans 16 residues. The CDR3 DNA is TGTGCCAGCAGTTCGGGACTAGCGGGGGCCCCGGGTGAGCAGTTCTTC. This encodes CASSSGLAGAPGEQFF.

The chain joins TRBV19 to TRBJ1-2; D call uncertain. Per the germline V gene, CDR1 is LNHDA and CDR2 is SQIVND (reference sequence). V lost 5 bases to trimming and J lost 7 bases, with 11 bases between them. The length of the CDR3 is 12 residues. CDR3 loop: CASSDWGSGYTF. For the CDR3, the DNA is TGTGCCAGTAGTGACTGGGGTTCTGGCTACACCTTC. Combining the CDR3 with reference TRBV19 and TRBJ1-2 gives the whole variable domain DGGITQSPKYLFRKEGQNVTLSCEQNLNHDAMYWYRQDPGQGLRLIYYSQIVNDFQKGDIAEGYSVSREKKESFPLTVTSAQKNPTAFYLCASSDWGSGYTFGSGTRLTVV.

The chain joins TRBV27 to TRBJ2-1, with 8 bases that match TRBD1. The CDR3 sequence is 17 residues long. Germline V CDR1 and CDR2: MNHEY, SMNVEV (reference sequence). V shed 3 bases, J shed 7 bases, and the junction held 14 bases outside the gene matches. The CDR3 reads CASSFLPQGAPGNEQFF. For the CDR3, the DNA is TGTGCCAGCAGTTTCCTGCCCCAGGGGGCGCCCGGGAATGAGCAGTTCTTC.

This chain connects TRBV7-2 to TRBJ2-7; D is unresolved. With 1 base removed from V and 2 bases from J, the gap between germline ends came to 3 bases. The V gene's germline CDR1 is SGHTA and CDR2 FQGNSA. The CDR3 extends over 12 amino acids. The CDR3 region has the DNA TGTGCCAGCAGCTTAGAGCCCTACGAGCAGTACTTC. Translation: CASSLEPYEQYF.

The rearrangement joins TRBV19 to TRBJ2-7, with 8 nucleotides matching TRBD2. Germline trimming cut 4 bases from V and 1 base from J; bases unmatched to any gene: 9. The length of the CDR3 is 16 residues. The germline CDR1 and CDR2 sequences are LNHDA and SQIVND (reference sequence). For the CDR3, the DNA is TGTGCCAGTAGTAGGTGGAGCGGGGGAACTTCCTACGAGCAGTACTTC. This encodes CASSRWSGGTSYEQYF.

CDR3 sequence (DNA): TGTGCCAGCCGTGGGGGACAGCGAGAGACCCAGTACTTC. Translation: CASRGGQRETQYF. This chain uses TRBV19 with TRBJ2-5; 7 bases are a match to TRBD1. The CDR3 loop spans 13 amino acids. The V and J ends lost 9 bases and 4 bases, in that order; junction bases with no gene match: 8. In germline, CDR1 is LNHDA, CDR2 SQIVND (reference sequence).

The J gene is TRBJ2-6, the V gene TRBV7-2; 9 bases agree with TRBD1. V dropped 5 bases and J dropped 3; count of bases not matched to a gene: 5. CDR3 length: 16 residues. Germline CDR1 is SGHTA and CDR2 is FQGNSA. The CDR3 sequence is CASSRTGGGGANVLTF. The CDR3 nucleotides are TGTGCCAGCAGCCGTACAGGGGGCGGTGGGGCCAACGTCCTGACTTTC.

The chain joins TRBV27 to TRBJ1-2, with 7 bases matching TRBD1. Germline-derived CDR1 and CDR2 are MNHEY and SMNVEV (reference sequence). J lost 1 base, V lost 0 bases, and 2 bases had no gene match. The CDR3 extends over 15 amino acids. The CDR3 DNA sequence: TGTGCCAGCAGTTTATCACAGGGGAATAACTATGGCTACACCTTC. Translating gives CASSLSQGNNYGYTF.

The rearrangement links TRBV19 to TRBJ1-5, with unresolved D. Germline V gene data show CDR1 as LNHDA and CDR2 as SQIVND (reference sequence). V lost 4 bases to trimming and J lost 0 bases, with 10 bases between them. The CDR3 runs to 15 residues. CDR3 sequence (DNA): TGTGCCAGTAGTACCCGACACCTTAGCAATCAGCCCCAGCATTTT. It is translated as CASSTRHLSNQPQHF.

This clone has only one observation. The chain uses TRBV5-6 and TRBJ2-3, with D uncertain. In germline, CDR1 is SGHDT, CDR2 YYEEEE. The germline V and J ends were trimmed by 5 bases and 0 bases, with 13 bases remaining between them. This CDR3 is 15 amino acids long. CDR3: CASSNPRNSTDTQYF. The CDR3 DNA follows: TGTGCCAGCAGTAACCCCAGGAATAGCACAGATACGCAGTATTTT.

The CDR3 DNA sequence: TGTGCCAGCTCACCCCCTGGCTACAGGGACTATGGCTACACCTTC. It encodes CASSPPGYRDYGYTF. The V gene is TRBV18, the J gene TRBJ1-2, with D maybe TRBD1 (6 bases). V was trimmed by 3 bases and J by 3 bases, leaving 14 bases between them. This CDR3 contains 15 residues. CDR1 and CDR2 (germline): KGHSH, LQKENI.

The chain's CDR3 is CASSPPDGRYGYTF. In DNA, the CDR3 is TGTGCCAGCAGCCCCCCAGATGGACGCTATGGCTACACCTTC. The rearrangement links TRBV9 to TRBJ1-2; D remains unclear. V lost 4 bases and J 4 bases, leaving 14 bases between the germline ends. This CDR3 is 14 amino acids long. Looked up from germline, CDR1 is SGDLS and CDR2 is YYNGEE.

The CDR3 nucleotides are TGTGCCAGCAGCCTTTCTAGCGGGGGGCTCCCCTACGAGCAGTACTTC. Translating gives CASSLSSGGLPYEQYF. V usage is TRBV7-2 and J usage is TRBJ2-7; 11 nucleotides align to TRBD2. Germline assignment: CDR1 SGHTA and CDR2 FQGNSA. CDR3 length equals 16 residues. V was clipped by 5 bases and J by 2 bases; unmatched bases: 8. The full variable domain, in which reference TRBV7-2 and TRBJ2-7 provide the parts outside the CDR3, is GAGVSQSPSNKVTEKGKDVELRCDPISGHTALYWYRQSLGQGLEFLIYFQGNSAPDKSGLPSDRFSAERTGGSVSTLTIQRTQQEDSAVYLCASSLSSGGLPYEQYFGPGTRLTVT.

The rearrangement uses TRBV6-2 or TRBV6-3 and TRBJ2-2, with TRBD2 matching 8 bases. The V gene end was trimmed by 2 bases and the J gene end by 1 base; junction bases not matched to a gene: 6. Germline loops: CDR1 MNHEY, CDR2 SVGEGT. The CDR3 contains 17 residues. CDR3 residues: CASSYPAGGLNTGELFF. In nucleotides, the CDR3 is TGTGCCAGCAGTTACCCGGCGGGGGGCCTGAACACCGGGGAGCTGTTTTTT.

This rearrangement joins TRBV6-2 or TRBV6-3 to TRBJ1-1, with 10 bases lining up with TRBD1. Germline-derived CDR1 and CDR2 are MNHEY and SVGEGT. This CDR3 comprises 15 residues. V shed 5 bases and J 4 bases; nucleotides not matched to a gene: 7. In DNA form, the CDR3 reads TGTGCCAGCAGTACCCGCCGGACAGGGGGCACTGAAGCTTTCTTT. Encoded protein: CASSTRRTGGTEAFF.

The rearrangement joins TRBV9 to TRBJ1-2; D is possibly TRBD1 (6 bases). Trimming shortened V by 3 bases and J by 4 bases, and 16 bases separated the two germline ends. CDR1 is SGDLS and CDR2 is YYNGEE in the germline V gene. CDR3 size: 15 residues. CDR3 region: CASSEGQRSLYGYTF. The CDR3 coding sequence is TGTGCCAGCAGCGAGGGACAACGGTCCCTCTATGGCTACACCTTC.

The chain links TRBV10-3 to TRBJ1-1, with 7 bases lining up with TRBD1. CDR3 length: 13 amino acids. The ends lost 6 bases at V and 1 base at J; junction bases unmatched: 2. Germline CDR1 reads ENHRY; CDR2 reads SYGVKD. In DNA, the CDR3 is TGTGCCATCAGGGGGGACAGGAACACTGAAGCTTTCTTT. The encoded protein is CAIRGDRNTEAFF.

The rearrangement joins TRBV6-2 or TRBV6-3 to TRBJ2-3; D unresolved. Germline assignment: CDR1 MNHEY and CDR2 SVGEGT. Deletions cut 4 bases from V and 6 bases from J, with 17 bases between. CDR3 length: 15 amino acids. The CDR3 protein is CASSSRQPSGDTQYF. In DNA, the CDR3 is TGTGCCAGCAGTTCTCGTCAGCCCTCCGGGGATACGCAGTATTTT.

This rearrangement joins TRBV7-9 to TRBJ2-3; tentative D call: TRBD1 (6 bases). Germline values: CDR1 SEHNR, CDR2 FQNEAQ (reference sequence). Deletions cut 2 bases from V and 0 bases from J, with 15 bases between. This CDR3 has 17 residues. CDR3 DNA sequence: TGTGCCAGCAGCTTACTGGACAGTCCAATAAGCACAGATACGCAGTATTTT. Translated, it gives CASSLLDSPISTDTQYF.

The rearrangement joins TRBV9 to TRBJ1-2; D remains ambiguous. Per the germline V gene, CDR1 is SGDLS and CDR2 is YYNGEE. Trimming took off 4 bases at V and 1 base at J, with 14 bases between the two ends. The CDR3 has 15 amino acids. CDR3: CASSPRSPLNYGYTF. CDR3 DNA: TGTGCCAGCAGCCCCCGGTCACCGCTTAACTATGGCTACACCTTC.

The chain links TRBV23-1 to TRBJ2-5, with 7 bases lining up with TRBD1. TRBV23-1 is reported as an ORF; its role is uncertain. J gave up 2 bases and V 0 bases, and 12 bases lay outside the gene matches. The CDR3 totals 18 residues. CDR3 in amino acids: CASSQSVRDRGPQETQYF. CDR3 coding DNA: TGCGCCAGCAGTCAATCGGTCCGGGACAGAGGCCCTCAAGAGACCCAGTACTTC.

Only a few counts were recorded for this clone. The chain is built from TRBV5-1 and TRBJ2-6; D may be TRBD1 (5 bases). Trimming cost V 4 bases and J 4 bases, with 12 bases left between them. CDR1 and CDR2 from the germline V gene are SGHRS and YFSETQ. This CDR3 has 15 amino acids. CDR3 in amino acids: CASSPLGPGANVLTF. The DNA of the CDR3 is TGCGCCAGCAGCCCTCTGGGGCCCGGGGCCAACGTCCTGACTTTC.

The genes are TRBV9 and TRBJ1-5, with D possibly matching TRBD1 (5 bases). CDR1 and CDR2 from the germline V gene are SGDLS and YYNGEE. Trimming removed 4 bases from V and 3 bases from J, with 14 bases in between. CDR3 size: 15 residues. The CDR3 is CASSPPGQVNQPQHF. CDR3 DNA sequence: TGTGCCAGCAGCCCTCCCGGACAAGTCAATCAGCCCCAGCATTTT. Full variable domain (remainder filled in from reference TRBV9 and TRBJ1-5): DSGVTQTPKHLITATGQRVTLRCSPRSGDLSVYWYQQSLDQGLQFLIQYYNGEERAKGNILERFSAQQFPDLHSELNLSSLELGDSALYFCASSPPGQVNQPQHFGDGTRLSIL.

The genes are TRBV6-2 or TRBV6-3 and TRBJ1-6; D gene unclear. Trimming cost V 0 bases and J 0 bases, with 6 bases left between them. This CDR3 region has 16 residues. The germline V gene has CDR1 MNHEY and CDR2 SVGEGT. In nucleotides, the CDR3 is TGTGCCAGCAGTTACTCGACGAGCTCCTATAATTCACCCCTCCACTTT. As protein: CASSYSTSSYNSPLHF.